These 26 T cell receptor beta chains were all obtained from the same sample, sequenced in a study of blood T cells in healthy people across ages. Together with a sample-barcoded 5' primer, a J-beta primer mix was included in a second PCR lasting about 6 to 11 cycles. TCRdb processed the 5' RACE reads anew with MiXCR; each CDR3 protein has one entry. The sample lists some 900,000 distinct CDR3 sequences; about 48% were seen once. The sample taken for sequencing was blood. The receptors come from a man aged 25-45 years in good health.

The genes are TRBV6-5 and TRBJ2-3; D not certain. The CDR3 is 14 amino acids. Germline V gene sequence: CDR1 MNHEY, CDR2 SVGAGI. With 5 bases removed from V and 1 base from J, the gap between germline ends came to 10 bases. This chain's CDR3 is CASSPNSGTDTQYF. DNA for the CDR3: TGTGCCAGCAGTCCGAATTCCGGCACAGATACGCAGTATTTT.

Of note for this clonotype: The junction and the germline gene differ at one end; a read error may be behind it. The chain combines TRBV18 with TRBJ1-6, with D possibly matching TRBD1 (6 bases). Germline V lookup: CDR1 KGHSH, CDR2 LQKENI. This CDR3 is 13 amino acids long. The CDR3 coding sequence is TGTACCAGCTCACGGGACATAGATTCACCCCTCCACTTT. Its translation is CTSSRDIDSPLHF.

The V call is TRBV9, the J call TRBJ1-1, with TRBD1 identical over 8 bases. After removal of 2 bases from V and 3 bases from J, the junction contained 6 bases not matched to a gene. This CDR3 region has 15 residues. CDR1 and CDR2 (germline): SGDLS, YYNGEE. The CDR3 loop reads CASSVSGGRDTEAFF. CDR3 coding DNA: TGTGCCAGCAGCGTTTCAGGGGGCCGGGACACTGAAGCTTTCTTT. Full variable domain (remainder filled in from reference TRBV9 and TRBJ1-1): DSGVTQTPKHLITATGQRVTLRCSPRSGDLSVYWYQQSLDQGLQFLIQYYNGEERAKGNILERFSAQQFPDLHSELNLSSLELGDSALYFCASSVSGGRDTEAFFGQGTRLTVV.

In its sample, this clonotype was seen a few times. The CDR3 loop reads CASSQDRTGGSDEQYF. CDR3 nucleotide sequence: TGCGCCAGCAGCCAAGATAGGACAGGGGGATCGGACGAGCAGTACTTC. The chain employs TRBV4-1 and TRBJ2-5; the match to TRBD1 covers 10 bases. The DNA end is a closer match to TRBJ2-7, so the J assignment may be wrong. The CDR3 contains 16 residues. Germline V CDR1 and CDR2: MGHRA, YSYEKL.

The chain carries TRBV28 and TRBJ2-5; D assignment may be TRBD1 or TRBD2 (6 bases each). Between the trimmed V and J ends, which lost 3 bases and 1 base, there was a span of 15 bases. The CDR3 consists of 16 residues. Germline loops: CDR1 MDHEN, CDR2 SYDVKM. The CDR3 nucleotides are TGTGCCAGCAGTTTTGCCGGGGGCAATACCCAAGAGACCCAGTACTTC. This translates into CASSFAGGNTQETQYF. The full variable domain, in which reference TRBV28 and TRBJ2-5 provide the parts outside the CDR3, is DVKVTQSSRYLVKRTGEKVFLECVQDMDHENMFWYRQDPGLGLRLIYFSYDVKMKEKGDIPEGYSVSREKKERFSLILESASTNQTSMYLCASSFAGGNTQETQYFGPGTRLLVL.

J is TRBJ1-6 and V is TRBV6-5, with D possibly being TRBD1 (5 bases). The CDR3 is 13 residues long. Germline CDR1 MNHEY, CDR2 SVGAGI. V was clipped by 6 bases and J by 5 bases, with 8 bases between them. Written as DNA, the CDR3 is TGTGCCAGCAGGGGACTGGATAATTCACCCCTCCACTTT. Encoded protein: CASRGLDNSPLHF.

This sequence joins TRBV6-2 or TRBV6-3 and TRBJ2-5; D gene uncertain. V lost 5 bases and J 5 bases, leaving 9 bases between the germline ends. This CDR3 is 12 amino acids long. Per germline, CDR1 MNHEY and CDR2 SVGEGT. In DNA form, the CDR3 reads TGTGCCAGCAGTCCTTTGTGGGAGACCCAGTACTTC. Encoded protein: CASSPLWETQYF.

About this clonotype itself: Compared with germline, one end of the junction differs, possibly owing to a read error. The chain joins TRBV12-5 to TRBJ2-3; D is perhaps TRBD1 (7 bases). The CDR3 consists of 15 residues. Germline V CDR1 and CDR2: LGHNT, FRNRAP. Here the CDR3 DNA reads TGTGCTAGTGCCGGAACCCAGGGGGGCACGGATACGCAGTATTTT. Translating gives CASAGTQGGTDTQYF.

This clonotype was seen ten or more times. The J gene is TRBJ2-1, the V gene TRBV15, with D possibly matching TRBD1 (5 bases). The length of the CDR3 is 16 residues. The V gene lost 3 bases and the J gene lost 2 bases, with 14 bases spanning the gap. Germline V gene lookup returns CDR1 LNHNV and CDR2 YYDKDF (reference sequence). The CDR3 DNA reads TGTGCCACCAGCAGTAATCAGGGTAACACCTACAATGAGCAGTTCTTC. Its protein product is CATSSNQGNTYNEQFF. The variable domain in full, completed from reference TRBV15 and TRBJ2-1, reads DAMVIQNPRYQVTQFGKPVTLSCSQTLNHNVMYWYQQKSSQAPKLLFHYYDKDFNNEADTPDNFQSRRPNTSFCFLDIRSPGLGDTAMYLCATSSNQGNTYNEQFFGPGTRLTVL.

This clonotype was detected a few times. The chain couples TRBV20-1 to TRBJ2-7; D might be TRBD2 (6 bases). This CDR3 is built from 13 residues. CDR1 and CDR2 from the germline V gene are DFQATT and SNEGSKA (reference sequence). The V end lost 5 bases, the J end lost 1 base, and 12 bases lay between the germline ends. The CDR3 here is CSAPGLSSYEQYF. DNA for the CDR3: TGCAGTGCTCCGGGACTTTCTTCCTACGAGCAGTACTTC.

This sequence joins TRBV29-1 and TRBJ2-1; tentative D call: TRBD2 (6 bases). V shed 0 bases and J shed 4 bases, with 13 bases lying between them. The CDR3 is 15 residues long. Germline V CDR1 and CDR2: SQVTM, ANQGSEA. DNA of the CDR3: TGCAGCGTTGAAGATCGAGGCGGGGATTACAATGAGCAGTTCTTC. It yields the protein CSVEDRGGDYNEQFF.

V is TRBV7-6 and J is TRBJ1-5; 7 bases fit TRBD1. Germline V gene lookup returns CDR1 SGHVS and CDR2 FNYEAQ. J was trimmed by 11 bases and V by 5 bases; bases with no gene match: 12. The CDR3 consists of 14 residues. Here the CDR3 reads CASSPRGQASTQHF. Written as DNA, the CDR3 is TGTGCCAGCAGCCCCCGCGGACAGGCCAGTACCCAGCATTTT. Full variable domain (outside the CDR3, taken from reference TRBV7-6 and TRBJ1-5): GAGVSQSPRYKVTKRGQDVALRCDPISGHVSLYWYRQALGQGPEFLTYFNYEAQQDKSGLPNDRFSAERPEGSISTLTIQRTEQRDSAMYRCASSPRGQASTQHFGDGTRLSIL.

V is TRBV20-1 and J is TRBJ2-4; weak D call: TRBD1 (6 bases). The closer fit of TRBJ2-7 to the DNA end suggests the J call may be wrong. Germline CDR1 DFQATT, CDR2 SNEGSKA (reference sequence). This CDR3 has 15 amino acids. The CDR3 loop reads CSARAPGGGLYEQYF. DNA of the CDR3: TGCAGTGCTAGAGCTCCTGGGGGCGGACTCTACGAGCAGTACTTC.

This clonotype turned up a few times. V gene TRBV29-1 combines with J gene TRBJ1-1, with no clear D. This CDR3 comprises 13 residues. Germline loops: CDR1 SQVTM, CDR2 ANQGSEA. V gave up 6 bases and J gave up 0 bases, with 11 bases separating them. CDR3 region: CSVDGRMNTEAFF. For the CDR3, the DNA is TGCAGCGTCGACGGTAGAATGAACACTGAAGCTTTCTTT.

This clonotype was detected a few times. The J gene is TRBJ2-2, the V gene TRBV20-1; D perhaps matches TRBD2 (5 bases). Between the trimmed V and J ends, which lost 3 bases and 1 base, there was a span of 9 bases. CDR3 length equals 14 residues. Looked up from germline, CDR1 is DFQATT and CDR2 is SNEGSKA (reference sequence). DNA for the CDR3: TGCAGTGCTAGTCTCCGGGGGAACACCGGGGAGCTGTTTTTT. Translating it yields CSASLRGNTGELFF.

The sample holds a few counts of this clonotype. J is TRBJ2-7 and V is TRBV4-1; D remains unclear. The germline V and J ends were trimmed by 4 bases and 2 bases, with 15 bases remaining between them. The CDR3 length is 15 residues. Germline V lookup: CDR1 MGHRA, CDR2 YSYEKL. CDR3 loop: CASSRGDELTYEQYF. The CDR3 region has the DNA TGCGCCAGCAGCCGCGGTGATGAGTTAACCTACGAGCAGTACTTC.

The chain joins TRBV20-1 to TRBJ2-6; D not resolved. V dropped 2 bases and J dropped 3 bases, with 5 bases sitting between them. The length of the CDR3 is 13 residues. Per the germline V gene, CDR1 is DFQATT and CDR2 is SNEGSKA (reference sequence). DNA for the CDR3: TGCAGTGCTAGATCAGGTGGGGCCAACGTCCTGACTTTC. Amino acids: CSARSGGANVLTF.

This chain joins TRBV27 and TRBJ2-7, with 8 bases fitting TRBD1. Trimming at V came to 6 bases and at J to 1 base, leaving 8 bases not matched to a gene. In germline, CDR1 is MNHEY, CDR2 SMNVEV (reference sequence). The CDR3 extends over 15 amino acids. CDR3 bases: TGTGCCAGCAGGAGAGTCGGACAGGGATCCTACGAGCAGTACTTC. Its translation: CASRRVGQGSYEQYF.

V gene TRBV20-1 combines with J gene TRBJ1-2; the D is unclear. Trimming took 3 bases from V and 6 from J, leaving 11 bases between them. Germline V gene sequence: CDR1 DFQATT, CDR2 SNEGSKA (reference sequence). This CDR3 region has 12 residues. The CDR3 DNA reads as TGCAGTGCTAGTAACCCAACAGATGGCTACACCTTC. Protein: CSASNPTDGYTF.

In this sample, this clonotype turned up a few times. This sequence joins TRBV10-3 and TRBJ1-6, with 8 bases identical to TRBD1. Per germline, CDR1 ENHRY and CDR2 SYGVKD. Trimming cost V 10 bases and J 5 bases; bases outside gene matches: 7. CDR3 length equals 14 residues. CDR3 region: CATVRTGNNSPLHF. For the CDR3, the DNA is TGTGCCACCGTCCGGACAGGGAATAATTCACCCCTCCACTTT.

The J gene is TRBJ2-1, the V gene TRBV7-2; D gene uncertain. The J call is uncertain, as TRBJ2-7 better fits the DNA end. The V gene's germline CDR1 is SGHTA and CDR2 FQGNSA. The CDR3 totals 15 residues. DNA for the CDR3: TGTGCCAGCAGCCGAGATAGTATGGAATACAATGAGCAGTACTTC. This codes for CASSRDSMEYNEQYF.

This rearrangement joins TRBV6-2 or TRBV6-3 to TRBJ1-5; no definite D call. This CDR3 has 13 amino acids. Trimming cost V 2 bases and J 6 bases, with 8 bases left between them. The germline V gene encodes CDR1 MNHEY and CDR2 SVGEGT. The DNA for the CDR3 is TGTGCCAGCAGTTACGAGGGAGGTCAGCCCCAGCATTTT. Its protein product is CASSYEGGQPQHF.

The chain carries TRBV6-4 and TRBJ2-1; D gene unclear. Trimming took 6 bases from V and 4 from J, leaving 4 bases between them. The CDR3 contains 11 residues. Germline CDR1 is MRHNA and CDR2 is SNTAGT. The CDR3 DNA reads TGTGCCAGCAGGCGGTACAATGAGCAGTTCTTC. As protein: CASRRYNEQFF.

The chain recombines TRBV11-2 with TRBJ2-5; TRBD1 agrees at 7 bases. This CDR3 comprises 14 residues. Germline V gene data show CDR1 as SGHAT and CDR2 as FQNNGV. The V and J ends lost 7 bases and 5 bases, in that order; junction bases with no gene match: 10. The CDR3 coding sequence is TGTGCCAGCAATCCGCAAGGGGGCGGGGAGACCCAGTACTTC. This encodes CASNPQGGGETQYF. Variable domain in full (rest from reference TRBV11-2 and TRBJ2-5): EAGVAQSPRYKIIEKRQSVAFWCNPISGHATLYWYQQILGQGPKLLIQFQNNGVVDDSQLPKDRFSAERLKGVDSTLKIQPAKLEDSAVYLCASNPQGGGETQYFGPGTRLLVL.

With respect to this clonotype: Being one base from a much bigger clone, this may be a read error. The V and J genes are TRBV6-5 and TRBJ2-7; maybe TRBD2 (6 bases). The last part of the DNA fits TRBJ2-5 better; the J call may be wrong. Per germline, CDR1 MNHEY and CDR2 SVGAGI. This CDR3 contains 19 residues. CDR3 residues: CANSNSFGSGPAYQETQYF. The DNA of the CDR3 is TGTGCCAACAGTAACTCGTTCGGTAGCGGACCGGCTTACCAAGAGACCCAGTACTTC.

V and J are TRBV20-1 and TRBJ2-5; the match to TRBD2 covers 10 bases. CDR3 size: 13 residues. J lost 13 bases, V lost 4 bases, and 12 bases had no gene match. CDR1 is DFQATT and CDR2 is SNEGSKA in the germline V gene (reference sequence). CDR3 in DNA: TGCAGTGCTACTCTAGCGGGGGCTTTTAGGTGGTACTTC. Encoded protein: CSATLAGAFRWYF.